This T cell receptor beta chain appears in the sequencing data of a study of beta chain features in type 1 diabetes. The sequenced template was cDNA made from the entire isolated RNA. Repertoires were generated with immunoSEQ multiplex PCR, while TCRdb's copy carries only in-frame clones and drops some. The top ten clones hold approximately 0.87% of a sample with around 180,000 clones, 7.8% of them seen once. Study conclusions and caveats: Moderate but significant shortening of TCRB CDR3s was recorded in all four CD4+ subsets from Type 1 diabetes patients.

About this clone itself: Its antigen is currently unknown.

The receptor's source is a woman in her thirties or forties with type 1 diabetes. The specimen was central memory CD4+ T cells from blood.

CDR3 sequence reads: CAGRLSHNSPLHF. The CDR3 bases are TGTGCCGGGAGGCTCAGCCATAATTCACCCCTCCACTTT. This rearrangement joins TRBV28 to TRBJ1-6, with D unclear. This CDR3 contains 13 residues. From germline, CDR1 is MDHEN and CDR2 SYDVKM. V was shortened by 11 bases and J by 5 bases, with 13 bases between the two germline ends.